The rows below give T cell receptor beta chains drawn from one sample of a study of T cells in localized non-small cell lung cancer. The data were produced by immunoSEQ multiplex PCR, yet TCRdb's version contains in-frame clones alone and is incomplete. The table shows over 5,500 clones, with about 21% occurring only once. Sequenced here: lung tumor tissue, sampled before any cancer treatment. The receptors originated from a man between 40 and 70 years old with stage III squamous cell lung carcinoma. CDR3s leave out the opening cysteine and the closing phenylalanine or tryptophan.

v_call cdr3_aa
TRBV6-8 ASSYFGSNTGELF
TRBV19 ASSISYTQQETQY
TRBV2 ASRQTGFTYEQY
TRBV28 ASSPTGQGNTGELF
TRBV18 ASSQNRAGTATNEKLF
TRBV11-3 ASSFRDRPFYGYT
TRBV5-1 ASKLDVGASNEQF
TRBV28 ASRAPGLRTEAF
TRBV11-3 ASSLVVGLAMGNEQF
TRBV6-8 ASSLLQGGELF
TRBV18 ASSPGQSGNTIY
TRBV29-1 SVEGGITDTQY
TRBV29-1 SVGGTGMDQPQH
TRBV11-3 ASSPGLLYSPLH